This passage covers 27 T cell receptor beta chains from one sample sequenced in a study of blood T cell repertoires in COVID-19. Here immunoSEQ multiplex PCR was the method, and the copy in TCRdb shows in-frame clones only, minus some. The sample lists some 150,000 clones; 89% were seen once. The sequenced sample consisted of peripheral blood. These receptors came from a human donor in a cohort sampled during active COVID-19.

This CDR3 is CASSRRQGARDTQYF. The CDR3, as DNA: TGTGCCAGCAGTAGGCGACAGGGTGCTCGTGATACGCAGTATTTT. The chain is built from TRBV2 and TRBJ2-3; 7 bases map to TRBD1. From germline, CDR1 is SNHLY and CDR2 FYNNEI. The V segment lost 5 bases and the J segment 6 bases; nucleotides outside the gene matches: 11. The CDR3 length is 15 residues.

This sequence joins TRBV4-2 and TRBJ1-3, with D unresolved. CDR3 length: 16 residues. Germline CDR1 reads LGHNA; CDR2 reads YNFKEQ. With 0 bases removed from V and 4 bases from J, the gap between germline ends came to 13 bases. As DNA, the CDR3 is TGTGCCAGCAGCCAAGATCGGGTCCCTGGGGGAAACACCATATATTTT. Its translation is CASSQDRVPGGNTIYF.

CDR3 bases: TGTGCCAGCAGCTCGACACAGGGGGAAGCTTTCTTT. This encodes CASSSTQGEAFF. The chain employs TRBV7-3 and TRBJ1-1, with 7 bases fitting TRBD1. V trimming: 4 bases; J trimming: 8 bases; junction bases outside the gene matches: 4. CDR1 is SGHTA, CDR2 FQGTGA, per germline. CDR3 length equals 12 residues.

CDR3 bases: TGTGCCAGCAGCTTAATCGCTGGAAACACCATATATTTT. This sequence encodes CASSLIAGNTIYF. The chain recombines TRBV7-3 with TRBJ1-3; D call uncertain. This CDR3 has 13 residues. The V end was cut by 1 base, the J end by 2 bases, with 3 bases between. Per the germline V gene, CDR1 is SGHTA and CDR2 is FQGTGA.

V and J are TRBV5-8 and TRBJ1-3; no clear D. The CDR3 is made up of 13 amino acids. Germline V gene sequence: CDR1 SGHTS, CDR2 YDEGEE. V dropped 6 bases and J dropped 4 bases, with 11 bases sitting between them. The CDR3 bases are TGTGCCAGCAACGCGCTAAGCGGAAACACCATATATTTT. Translated: CASNALSGNTIYF.

The chain links TRBV19 to TRBJ1-1; D is possibly TRBD1 (5 bases). This CDR3 is 14 amino acids long. The V and J ends lost 7 bases and 2 bases respectively, with 14 bases between them. Germline loops: CDR1 LNHDA, CDR2 SQIVND (reference sequence). The CDR3 region has the DNA TGTGCCAGTATACCAGCCAGGGCTAACACTGAAGCTTTCTTT. This gives the protein CASIPARANTEAFF.

The CDR3 here is CASSLLAHSYNEQFF. Here the CDR3 DNA reads TGTGCCAGTAGTCTTCTAGCGCACTCCTACAATGAGCAGTTCTTC. J is TRBJ2-1 and V is TRBV19; tentatively, D is TRBD2 (6 bases). V lost 5 bases and J lost 0, with 11 bases in between. The germline V gene encodes CDR1 LNHDA and CDR2 SQIVND (reference sequence). This CDR3 contains 15 residues.

The chain employs TRBV3-1 (or the pseudogene TRBV3-2) and TRBJ1-2; no clear D gene. The CDR3 totals 12 residues. Per germline, CDR1 LGHDT and CDR2 YNNKEL (reference sequence). V was cut by 3 bases and J by 8 bases, with 10 bases left in between. The CDR3 nucleotides are TGTGCCAGCAGCCATCCTGCGGGAGGCTACACCTTC. Amino acids: CASSHPAGGYTF.

V and J are TRBV6-5 and TRBJ2-3; 8 bases are a match to TRBD1. The CDR3 loop spans 14 amino acids. Germline V lookup: CDR1 MNHEY, CDR2 SVGAGI. V dropped 9 bases and J dropped 5; count of bases not matched to a gene: 10. The CDR3 DNA is TGTGCCAGTACACCGGACAGGGACCTAGATACGCAGTATTTT. Protein sequence: CASTPDRDLDTQYF.

The V gene is TRBV27, the J gene TRBJ2-4; 10 nucleotides align to TRBD2. The CDR3 runs 15 residues. Germline values: CDR1 MNHEY, CDR2 SMNVEV (reference sequence). V lost 0 bases and J lost 9; bases outside the gene matches: 5. The CDR3 loop reads CASSLSLAGAGIQYF. CDR3 in DNA: TGTGCCAGCAGTTTATCTCTAGCGGGGGCCGGCATTCAGTACTTC.

This rearrangement joins TRBV5-4 to TRBJ1-1, with D perhaps matching TRBD1 (6 bases). Germline V CDR1 and CDR2: SGHNT, YYREEE (reference sequence). The V and J ends lost 4 bases and 7 bases respectively, with 11 bases between them. The CDR3 is made up of 12 amino acids. CDR3 amino acids: CASSPDSFEAFF. CDR3 DNA sequence: TGTGCCAGCAGCCCGGACAGCTTTGAAGCTTTCTTT.

This chain connects TRBV19 to TRBJ1-5, with 9 bases that match TRBD1. Germline CDR1 is LNHDA and CDR2 is SQIVND (reference sequence). V trimming: 2 bases; J trimming: 7 bases; junction bases outside the gene matches: 6. CDR3 length: 15 residues. CDR3 residues: CASSISGQGGQPQHF. The CDR3 DNA reads as TGTGCCAGTAGTATATCGGGACAGGGAGGACAGCCCCAGCATTTT.

The chain couples TRBV4-3 to TRBJ1-1, with a weak D call TRBD1 (5 bases). Germline CDR1 and CDR2: LGHNA and YSLEER. This CDR3 is built from 15 residues. V dropped 4 bases and J dropped 1 base, with 13 bases sitting between them. CDR3 region: CASSRLLQGNTEAFF. In DNA form, the CDR3 reads TGCGCCAGCAGCCGCCTACTCCAGGGGAACACTGAAGCTTTCTTT.

This chain joins TRBV11-2 and TRBJ2-7; the match to TRBD1 covers 8 bases. The germline V gene encodes CDR1 SGHAT and CDR2 FQNNGV. The length of the CDR3 is 15 residues. J gave up 5 bases and V 2 bases, and 8 bases lay outside the gene matches. CDR3 nucleotides: TGTGCCAGCAGCTTATTTGCCGGACAGGGCAACGAGCAGTACTTC. Translated: CASSLFAGQGNEQYF.

To note about this clone: Mismatch with germline at one junction end may stem from a read error. The V gene is TRBV23-1, the J gene TRBJ2-2; no clear D. TRBV23-1 is marked as an open reading frame, function uncertain. The CDR3 is 12 amino acids. This chain's CDR3 is CASSQYEESHLF. The DNA of the CDR3 is TGCGCCAGCAGTCAGTACGAAGAGAGTCATCTTTTT.

This clone was picked up one time. CDR3: CASSQGSNQPQHF. DNA for the CDR3: TGTGCCAGCAGCCAGGGTAGCAATCAGCCCCAGCATTTT. The rearrangement links TRBV25-1 to TRBJ1-5; the D gene is possibly TRBD1 (5 bases). This CDR3 region has 13 residues. CDR1 MGHDK and CDR2 SYGVNS come from the germline V gene. V was cut by 6 bases and J by 0 bases, with 6 bases left in between.

The J gene is TRBJ2-3, the V gene TRBV4-3, with TRBD1 matching 9 bases. After removal of 0 bases from V and 4 bases from J, the junction contained 2 bases not matched to a gene. The CDR3 covers 15 residues. Germline CDR1 is LGHNA and CDR2 is YSLEER. CDR3 in amino acids: CASSQDGTGSDTQYF. As DNA, the CDR3 is TGCGCCAGCAGCCAAGATGGGACAGGGTCAGATACGCAGTATTTT.

CDR3 in amino acids: CSASFETSGIYNEQFF. The CDR3 region has the DNA TGCAGTGCTAGTTTCGAGACTAGTGGTATCTACAATGAGCAGTTCTTC. The chain carries TRBV20-1 and TRBJ2-1, with D possibly matching TRBD2 (6 bases). The CDR3 is 16 residues long. V was pared by 3 bases and J by 3 bases, with 18 bases between. CDR1 DFQATT and CDR2 SNEGSKA come from the germline V gene (reference sequence).

The CDR3 sequence: CASRELSGGRLDTQYF. The CDR3 coding sequence is TGTGCCAGTAGGGAACTTAGCGGGGGGCGACTAGATACGCAGTATTTT. The rearrangement uses TRBV19 and TRBJ2-3, with 10 bases that match TRBD2. The V and J ends lost 6 bases and 5 bases, in that order; junction bases with no gene match: 11. Germline CDR1 and CDR2: LNHDA and SQIVND (reference sequence). The CDR3 is 16 residues long.

The V call is TRBV19, the J call TRBJ2-3, with 7 bases that match TRBD2. The CDR3 loop spans 14 amino acids. The trim removed 7 bases at V and 2 bases at J, leaving 6 bases unmatched. The germline V gene encodes CDR1 LNHDA and CDR2 SQIVND (reference sequence). CDR3 loop: CASMVGGSTDTQYF. CDR3 nucleotides: TGTGCCAGTATGGTGGGGGGGTCCACAGATACGCAGTATTTT.

The rearrangement joins TRBV5-6 to TRBJ2-3; possibly TRBD1 for D (5 bases). This CDR3 contains 15 residues. Per the germline V gene, CDR1 is SGHDT and CDR2 is YYEEEE. With 3 bases removed from V and 1 base from J, the gap between germline ends came to 12 bases. The CDR3 DNA is TGTGCCAGCAGCTCTCTTCCGACAGGCACAGATACGCAGTATTTT. It specifies CASSSLPTGTDTQYF.

This sequence joins TRBV30 and TRBJ2-2; 7 bases agree with TRBD1. The CDR3 covers 13 residues. Germline V gives CDR1 GTSNPN, CDR2 SVGIG (reference sequence). V was clipped by 5 bases and J by 6 bases; unmatched bases: 6. The CDR3 region has the DNA TGTGCCTGGGGGGGCCAGGGGGCCGGGGAGCTGTTTTTT. The encoded protein is CAWGGQGAGELFF.

V usage is TRBV30 and J usage is TRBJ2-7, with 14 bases lining up with TRBD2. This CDR3 has 14 amino acids. The V gene end was trimmed by 2 bases and the J gene end by 6 bases; junction bases not matched to a gene: 3. CDR1 is GTSNPN and CDR2 is SVGIG in the germline V gene (reference sequence). As DNA, the CDR3 is TGTGCCTGGAGTCGACTAGCGGGGGGGAGCGAGCAGTACTTC. Amino acids: CAWSRLAGGSEQYF.

J is TRBJ2-1 and V is TRBV9, with TRBD1 identical over 9 bases. From germline, CDR1 is SGDLS and CDR2 YYNGEE. The CDR3 contains 16 residues. The junction had 4 bases not matched to a gene; V was cut back by 2 bases and J by 1 base. This chain's CDR3 is CASSVSGQGSYNEQFF. Here the CDR3 DNA reads TGTGCCAGCAGCGTCAGCGGACAGGGGTCCTACAATGAGCAGTTCTTC.

CDR3 coding DNA: TGTGCCAGCAGCTCTTGGGAGGTCGCTGGTTCACCCCTCCACTTT. This translates into CASSSWEVAGSPLHF. This chain links TRBV13 with TRBJ1-6, with D hard to call. Trimming cost V 4 bases and J 9 bases, with 16 bases left between them. The CDR3 has 15 residues. CDR1 and CDR2 from the germline V gene are PRHDT and FYEKMQ (reference sequence).

This chain joins TRBV3-1 (or the pseudogene TRBV3-2) and TRBJ2-1; weak D call: TRBD2 (7 bases). With 4 bases removed from V and 2 bases from J, the gap between germline ends came to 21 bases. The V gene's germline CDR1 is LGHDT and CDR2 YNNKEL (reference sequence). The CDR3 is 18 residues long. The CDR3 here is CASSRDLAGAPPYNEQFF. CDR3 nucleotides: TGTGCCAGCAGCCGTGATCTTGCGGGGGCCCCCCCCTACAATGAGCAGTTCTTC.

The rearrangement links TRBV19 to TRBJ1-1; maybe TRBD1 (6 bases). The CDR3 consists of 15 residues. Trimming took 0 bases from V and 3 from J, leaving 11 bases between them. Germline-derived CDR1 and CDR2 are LNHDA and SQIVND (reference sequence). CDR3 residues: CASSIDGTLDTEAFF. DNA for the CDR3: TGTGCCAGTAGTATAGACGGGACACTAGACACTGAAGCTTTCTTT.